The 21 T cell receptor beta chains presented below share a single source sample, sequenced in a study of blood T cells in healthy people across ages. Then a second PCR, running about 6 to 12 cycles, was carried out with a sample-barcoded 5' primer and a J-beta primer mix. TCRdb re-called the 5' RACE reads through MiXCR, storing one row per CDR3 protein. The sample has roughly 1,100,000 distinct CDR3 sequences, under 30% seen once; the top ten hold 0.75%. These data also featured in a second study, about T cells of mothers and their children.

The sequenced sample was blood. These receptors came from a girl aged 2 to 10 in good health.

This chain joins TRBV12-3 or TRBV12-4 and TRBJ2-1; D is ambiguous. The CDR3 sequence is 15 residues long. Trimming stripped 5 bases from V and 2 bases from J, with 13 bases between. The chain's CDR3 is CASSLGLSTYNEQFF. The CDR3 coding sequence is TGTGCCAGCAGTCTCGGGCTTTCCACCTACAATGAGCAGTTCTTC.

V usage is TRBV20-1 and J usage is TRBJ2-5; no clear D gene. Germline V gives CDR1 DFQATT, CDR2 SNEGSKA (reference sequence). Trimming pared 6 bases from V and 5 bases from J, leaving 28 bases between. The CDR3 covers 17 residues. CDR3 sequence: CSAYPLAPIWRPETQYF. The CDR3, as DNA: TGCAGTGCCTATCCTCTCGCCCCCATCTGGCGCCCCGAGACCCAGTACTTC.

The rearrangement links TRBV7-2 to TRBJ2-1, with 7 bases lining up with TRBD1. In germline, CDR1 is SGHTA, CDR2 FQGNSA. The CDR3 sequence is 15 residues long. V dropped 5 bases and J dropped 4; count of bases not matched to a gene: 8. The CDR3 DNA follows: TGTGCCAGCAGCCTCGGACAGGAGAAATACAATGAGCAGTTCTTC. Translating gives CASSLGQEKYNEQFF.

Points on this clonotype: At one end, the junction sequence differs from germline, possibly due to a read error. V gene TRBV28 combines with J gene TRBJ2-5; D may be TRBD2 (7 bases). The J call is in doubt because the DNA end fits TRBJ2-1 better. Germline V lookup: CDR1 MDHEN, CDR2 SYDVKM. This CDR3 is 13 amino acids long. The CDR3 nucleotides are TGTGCCGGCAGCAAGGGGGAGGGTGATGAGCAGTTCTTC. Amino acids: CAGSKGEGDEQFF.

The V call is TRBV4-1, the J call TRBJ2-5; no clear D gene. Germline V lookup: CDR1 MGHRA, CDR2 YSYEKL. The ends were cut back, 0 bases at V and 4 bases at J, with 9 bases in the middle. This CDR3 region has 14 residues. Here the CDR3 reads CASSQEGWGETQYF. CDR3 in DNA: TGCGCCAGCAGCCAAGAGGGGTGGGGAGAGACCCAGTACTTC.

The chain combines TRBV29-1 with TRBJ1-1; D is undetermined. This CDR3 has 12 residues. In germline, CDR1 is SQVTM, CDR2 ANQGSEA. V was cut by 4 bases and J by 6 bases, with 12 bases left in between. The chain's CDR3 is CSVVSAVPEAFF. The CDR3 region has the DNA TGCAGCGTTGTAAGTGCGGTCCCTGAAGCTTTCTTT.

V and J are TRBV9 and TRBJ2-1; D unclear. The V and J ends lost 4 bases and 0 bases respectively, with 17 bases between them. The CDR3 spans 17 residues. CDR1 is SGDLS, CDR2 YYNGEE, per germline. CDR3 amino acids: CASSPGVVLGSYNEQFF. The CDR3 DNA is TGTGCCAGCAGCCCTGGAGTAGTCCTGGGCTCCTACAATGAGCAGTTCTTC.

Only a few counts were recorded for this clonotype. The chain recombines TRBV29-1 with TRBJ2-7; D ambiguous. The V end was cut by 4 bases, the J end by 3 bases, with 4 bases between. The CDR3 is 10 amino acids. The germline CDR1 and CDR2 sequences are SQVTM and ANQGSEA. DNA for the CDR3: TGCAGCGTTGTGAACTACGAGCAGTACTTC. Translated, it gives CSVVNYEQYF.

In this sample, this clonotype turned up a few times. This rearrangement joins TRBV6-1 to TRBJ1-4; weak D call: TRBD1 (5 bases). The CDR3 consists of 14 residues. Germline V gene sequence: CDR1 MNHNS, CDR2 SASEGT. Trimming pared 6 bases from V and 2 bases from J, leaving 10 bases between. This CDR3 is CASSRDWTNEKLFF. The CDR3 DNA reads as TGTGCCAGCAGCAGGGATTGGACTAATGAAAAACTGTTTTTT.

A few counts support this clonotype. This chain uses TRBV28 with TRBJ2-5; D is perhaps TRBD1 or TRBD2 (5 bases each). The J call may be faulty, since TRBJ2-1 better matches the DNA end. Germline V gene data show CDR1 as MDHEN and CDR2 as SYDVKM. CDR3 length: 15 residues. The CDR3 here is CASRSTGTASNEQFF. CDR3 coding DNA: TGTGCCAGCAGGTCCACCGGGACGGCCAGCAATGAGCAGTTCTTC.

This clonotype showed up many times. The chain uses TRBV4-1 and TRBJ2-1, with 8 nucleotides matching TRBD2. Trimming took 1 base from V and 0 from J; bases not matched to a gene: 2. This CDR3 spans 16 amino acids. Germline lookup yields CDR1 MGHRA and CDR2 YSYEKL. CDR3 protein: CASSQGSGSSYNEQFF. The DNA of the CDR3 is TGCGCCAGCAGCCAAGGGAGCGGGAGCTCCTACAATGAGCAGTTCTTC.

The chain carries TRBV12-3 or TRBV12-4 and TRBJ1-3, with a weak D call TRBD1 (5 bases). The CDR3 contains 15 residues. The V gene lost 6 bases and the J gene lost 2 bases, with 14 bases spanning the gap. This CDR3 reads CASSSLEGAGNTIYF. The DNA for the CDR3 is TGTGCCAGCAGCTCCTTGGAAGGGGCTGGAAACACCATATATTTT.

This chain connects TRBV7-3 to TRBJ2-5; tentatively, D is TRBD1 or TRBD2 (5 bases each). With the DNA end fitting TRBJ2-1 better, the J assignment may be wrong. Germline assignment: CDR1 SGHTA and CDR2 FQGTGA. There are 14 residues in the CDR3. This chain's CDR3 is CASSPGTLRGEQFF. CDR3 nucleotides: TGTGCCAGCAGCCCAGGGACCCTGCGCGGTGAGCAGTTCTTC.

The table lists this clonotype with a few counts. This chain links TRBV20-1 with TRBJ1-5; 9 bases agree with TRBD1. V shed 6 bases and J 2 bases; nucleotides not matched to a gene: 11. This CDR3 is built from 16 residues. Per the germline V gene, CDR1 is DFQATT and CDR2 is SNEGSKA (reference sequence). The CDR3 protein is CSADGWTGAGNQPQHF. CDR3 coding DNA: TGCAGTGCCGATGGATGGACAGGGGCTGGCAATCAGCCCCAGCATTTT.

The CDR3 loop reads CASSLDGSWGEETQYF. DNA of the CDR3: TGCGCCAGCAGCTTGGATGGCTCCTGGGGTGAAGAGACCCAGTACTTC. J is TRBJ2-5 and V is TRBV5-1; no reliable D call. The CDR3 has 16 amino acids. V was cut by 0 bases and J by 3 bases, with 15 bases left in between. Germline CDR1 and CDR2: SGHRS and YFSETQ.

This clonotype turned up a few times. The chain links TRBV10-3 to TRBJ2-1; 10 bases are shared with TRBD1. The CDR3 length is 16 residues. Germline V gives CDR1 ENHRY, CDR2 SYGVKD. Unmatched junction bases numbered 9, after V lost 3 bases and J lost 7 bases. CDR3 DNA: TGTGCCATCAGTGAATTCCGGGACAGGGGCTTGAATGAGCAGTTCTTC. Amino acids: CAISEFRDRGLNEQFF.

There are a few counts of this clonotype. The V call is TRBV20-1, the J call TRBJ2-7, with D tentatively TRBD2 (5 bases). Germline V lookup: CDR1 DFQATT, CDR2 SNEGSKA (reference sequence). This CDR3 spans 16 amino acids. V was pared by 3 bases and J by 5 bases, with 23 bases between. CDR3 residues: CSARAGRPNLPNEQYF. DNA for the CDR3: TGCAGTGCTAGGGCGGGCAGACCAAACCTCCCTAACGAGCAGTACTTC.

The rearrangement joins TRBV7-2 to TRBJ2-5; a weak D match, TRBD1 (6 bases). The end of the DNA fits TRBJ2-1 better, so the J call may be wrong. Germline V lookup: CDR1 SGHTA, CDR2 FQGNSA. The length of the CDR3 is 14 residues. CDR3 protein: CASGQTGTFNEQFF. CDR3 DNA sequence: TGTGCCAGCGGCCAAACCGGGACATTCAATGAGCAGTTCTTC.

This clonotype has a handful of counts. The chain has TRBV24-1 and TRBJ2-6, with 10 bases identical to TRBD1. Germline V gives CDR1 KGHDR, CDR2 SFDVKD. Trimming removed 4 bases from V and 1 base from J; junction bases left unmatched: 6. The CDR3 totals 18 residues. The CDR3 sequence: CATSDPGDRGSGANVLTF. CDR3 sequence (DNA): TGTGCCACCAGTGACCCAGGGGACAGGGGTTCTGGGGCCAACGTCCTGACTTTC.

The genes are TRBV15 and TRBJ2-7; weak D call: TRBD2 (5 bases). V lost 3 bases and J 4 bases, leaving 10 bases between the germline ends. There are 13 residues in the CDR3. Germline V gene lookup returns CDR1 LNHNV and CDR2 YYDKDF (reference sequence). The CDR3 loop reads CATSSPLGYEQYF. CDR3 DNA sequence: TGTGCCACCAGCAGTCCACTAGGGTACGAGCAGTACTTC.

This clonotype occurred a few times. V gene TRBV4-1 combines with J gene TRBJ2-1, with D unresolved. Between the trimmed V and J ends, which lost 1 base and 5 bases, there was a span of 6 bases. Germline CDR1 MGHRA, CDR2 YSYEKL. The CDR3 consists of 13 residues. For the CDR3, the DNA is TGCGCCAGCAGCCAAGTGGGGAACAATGAGCAGTTCTTC. It encodes CASSQVGNNEQFF.